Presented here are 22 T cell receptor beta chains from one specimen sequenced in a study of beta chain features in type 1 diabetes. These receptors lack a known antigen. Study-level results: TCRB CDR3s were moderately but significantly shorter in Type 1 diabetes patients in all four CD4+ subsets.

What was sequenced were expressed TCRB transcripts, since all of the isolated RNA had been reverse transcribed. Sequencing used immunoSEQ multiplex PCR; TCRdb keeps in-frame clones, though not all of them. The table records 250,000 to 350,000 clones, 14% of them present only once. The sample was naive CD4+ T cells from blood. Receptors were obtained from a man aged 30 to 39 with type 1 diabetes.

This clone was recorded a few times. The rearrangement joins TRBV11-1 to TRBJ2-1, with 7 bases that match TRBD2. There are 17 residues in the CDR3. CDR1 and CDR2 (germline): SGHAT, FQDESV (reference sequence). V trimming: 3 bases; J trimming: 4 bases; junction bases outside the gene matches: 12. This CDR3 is CASSFPRWASGYNEQFF. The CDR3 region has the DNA TGTGCCAGCAGCTTCCCTCGGTGGGCTAGCGGTTACAATGAGCAGTTCTTC.

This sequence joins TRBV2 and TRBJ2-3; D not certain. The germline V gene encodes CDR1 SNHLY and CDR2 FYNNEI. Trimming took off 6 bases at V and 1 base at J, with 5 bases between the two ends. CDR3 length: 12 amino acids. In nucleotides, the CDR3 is TGTGCCAGCAGCCCGGGCACAGATACGCAGTATTTT. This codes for CASSPGTDTQYF.

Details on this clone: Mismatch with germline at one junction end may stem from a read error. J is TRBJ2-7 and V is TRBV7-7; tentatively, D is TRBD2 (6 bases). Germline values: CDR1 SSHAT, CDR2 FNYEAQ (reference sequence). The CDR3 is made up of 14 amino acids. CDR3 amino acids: CASSPGLSNYEQYF. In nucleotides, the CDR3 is TGTGCTAGCAGCCCAGGACTATCTAACTACGAGCAGTACTTC.

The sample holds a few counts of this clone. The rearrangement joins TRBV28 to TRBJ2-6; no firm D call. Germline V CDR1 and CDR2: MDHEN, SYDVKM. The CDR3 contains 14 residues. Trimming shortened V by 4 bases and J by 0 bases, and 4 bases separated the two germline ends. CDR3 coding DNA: TGTGCCAGCAGTTACTCCTCTGGGGCCAACGTCCTGACTTTC. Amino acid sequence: CASSYSSGANVLTF.

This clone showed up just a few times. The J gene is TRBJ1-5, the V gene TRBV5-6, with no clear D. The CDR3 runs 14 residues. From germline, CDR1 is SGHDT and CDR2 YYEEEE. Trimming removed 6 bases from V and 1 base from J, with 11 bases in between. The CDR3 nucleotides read TGTGCCAGCACTAGGACGGGGAGCAATCAGCCCCAGCATTTT. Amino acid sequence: CASTRTGSNQPQHF.

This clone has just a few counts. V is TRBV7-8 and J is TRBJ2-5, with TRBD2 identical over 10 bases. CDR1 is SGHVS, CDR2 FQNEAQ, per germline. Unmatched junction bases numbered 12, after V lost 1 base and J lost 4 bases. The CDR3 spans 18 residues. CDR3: CASSLGAGGPRGGETQYF. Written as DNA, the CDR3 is TGTGCCAGCAGCTTAGGAGCGGGAGGGCCTAGAGGTGGAGAGACCCAGTACTTC.

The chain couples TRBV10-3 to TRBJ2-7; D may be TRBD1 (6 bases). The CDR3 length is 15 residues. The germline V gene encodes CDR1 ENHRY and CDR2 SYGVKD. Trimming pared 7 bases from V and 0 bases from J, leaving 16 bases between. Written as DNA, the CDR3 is TGTGCCATCACCGACGCCGACAGGAGCTCCTACGAGCAGTACTTC. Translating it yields CAITDADRSSYEQYF.

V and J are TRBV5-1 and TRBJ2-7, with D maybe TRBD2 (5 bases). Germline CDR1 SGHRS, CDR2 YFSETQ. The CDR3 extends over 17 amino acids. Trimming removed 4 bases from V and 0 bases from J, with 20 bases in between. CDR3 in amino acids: CASSAGISGTFSYEQYF. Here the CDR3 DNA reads TGCGCCAGCAGCGCCGGGATAAGCGGCACATTCTCCTACGAGCAGTACTTC. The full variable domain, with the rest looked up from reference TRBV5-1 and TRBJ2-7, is KAGVTQTPRYLIKTRGQQVTLSCSPISGHRSVSWYQQTPGQGLQFLFEYFSETQRNKGNFPGRFSGRQFSNSRSEMNVSTLELGDSALYLCASSAGISGTFSYEQYFGPGTRLTVT.

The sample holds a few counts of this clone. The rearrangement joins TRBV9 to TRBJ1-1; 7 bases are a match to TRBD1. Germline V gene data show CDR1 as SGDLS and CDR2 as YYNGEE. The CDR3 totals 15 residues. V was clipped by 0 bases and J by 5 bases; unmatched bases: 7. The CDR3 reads CASSVEPGRGTEAFF. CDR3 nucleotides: TGTGCCAGCAGCGTAGAGCCTGGCAGGGGGACTGAAGCTTTCTTT.

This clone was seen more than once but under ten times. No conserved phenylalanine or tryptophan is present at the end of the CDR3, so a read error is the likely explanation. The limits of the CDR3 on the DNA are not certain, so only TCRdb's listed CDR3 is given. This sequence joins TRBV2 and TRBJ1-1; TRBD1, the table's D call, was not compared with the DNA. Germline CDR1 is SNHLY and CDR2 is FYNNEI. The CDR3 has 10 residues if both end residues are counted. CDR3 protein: CASSENFVGL.

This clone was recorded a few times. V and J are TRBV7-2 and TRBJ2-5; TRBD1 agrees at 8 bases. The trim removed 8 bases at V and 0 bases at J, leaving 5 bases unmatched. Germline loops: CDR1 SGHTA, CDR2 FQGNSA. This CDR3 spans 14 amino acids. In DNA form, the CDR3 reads TGTGCCAGCGGATGGACAGGGAACCAAGAGACCCAGTACTTC. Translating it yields CASGWTGNQETQYF.

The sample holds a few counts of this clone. The chain's CDR3 is CASSLAGTEAETQYF. The CDR3 region has the DNA TGTGCCAGCAGCTTAGCGGGCACGGAAGCAGAGACCCAGTACTTC. The chain couples TRBV7-2 to TRBJ2-5, with D unresolved. The germline V gene has CDR1 SGHTA and CDR2 FQGNSA. CDR3 length: 15 amino acids. Trimming stripped 0 bases from V and 4 bases from J, with 12 bases between.

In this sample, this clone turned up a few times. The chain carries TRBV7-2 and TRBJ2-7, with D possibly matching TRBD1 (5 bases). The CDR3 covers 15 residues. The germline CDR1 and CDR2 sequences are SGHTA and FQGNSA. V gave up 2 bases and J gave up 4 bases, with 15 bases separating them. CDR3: CASSLPTAGPYEQYF. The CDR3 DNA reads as TGTGCCAGCAGCTTACCGACAGCCGGTCCGTACGAGCAGTACTTC.

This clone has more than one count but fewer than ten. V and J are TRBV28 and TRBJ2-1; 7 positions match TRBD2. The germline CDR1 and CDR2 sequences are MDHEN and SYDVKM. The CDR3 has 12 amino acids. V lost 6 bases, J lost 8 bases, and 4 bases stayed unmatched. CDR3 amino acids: CASRVAGDEQFF. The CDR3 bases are TGTGCCAGCAGGGTCGCGGGGGATGAGCAGTTCTTC.

The CDR3 is CASSPLAGLQETQYF. The CDR3 DNA follows: TGTGCCAGCAGTCCGTTAGCGGGTTTACAAGAGACCCAGTACTTC. The V and J genes are TRBV28 and TRBJ2-5; TRBD2 matches at 7 bases. Germline values: CDR1 MDHEN, CDR2 SYDVKM. Losses at the gene ends were 5 bases for V and 2 bases for J; bases not matched to a gene: 8. The CDR3 totals 15 residues.

CDR3 nucleotides: TGTGCCAGCAGTCGAGGGGGAGCTGCCTCCAATGAGCAGTTCTTC. It specifies CASSRGGAASNEQFF. The chain has TRBV28 and TRBJ2-1, with TRBD1 as a possible D gene (6 bases). The CDR3 runs 15 residues. Per the germline V gene, CDR1 is MDHEN and CDR2 is SYDVKM. Trimming took off 5 bases at V and 6 bases at J, with 17 bases between the two ends.

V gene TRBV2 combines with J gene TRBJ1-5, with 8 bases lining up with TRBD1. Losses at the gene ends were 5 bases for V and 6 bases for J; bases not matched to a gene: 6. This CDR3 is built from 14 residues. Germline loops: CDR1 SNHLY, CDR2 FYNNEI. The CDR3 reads CASSRGQGGQPQHF. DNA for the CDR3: TGTGCCAGCAGTCGAGGACAGGGAGGTCAGCCCCAGCATTTT.

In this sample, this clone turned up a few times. CDR3 loop: CASSMQGVRGYGYTF. Here the CDR3 DNA reads TGTGCCAGCAGCATGCAGGGGGTTCGAGGGTATGGCTACACCTTC. The chain links TRBV4-2 to TRBJ1-2; 7 nucleotides align to TRBD1. Unmatched junction bases numbered 11, after V lost 5 bases and J lost 5 bases. CDR1 is LGHNA and CDR2 is YNFKEQ in the germline V gene. The CDR3 has 15 residues.

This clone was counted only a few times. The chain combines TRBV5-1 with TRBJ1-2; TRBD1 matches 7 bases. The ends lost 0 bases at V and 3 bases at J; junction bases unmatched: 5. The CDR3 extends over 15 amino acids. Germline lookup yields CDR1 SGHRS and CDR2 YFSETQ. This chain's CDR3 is CASSLAGGYDYGYTF. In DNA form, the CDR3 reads TGCGCCAGCAGCTTGGCAGGGGGATACGACTATGGCTACACCTTC.

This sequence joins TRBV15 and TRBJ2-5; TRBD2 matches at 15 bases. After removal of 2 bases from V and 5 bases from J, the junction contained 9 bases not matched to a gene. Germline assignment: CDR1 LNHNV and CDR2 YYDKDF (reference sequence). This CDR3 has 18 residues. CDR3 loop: CATSRQGLAGGPGETQYF. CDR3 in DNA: TGTGCCACCAGCAGACAAGGACTAGCGGGAGGGCCTGGGGAGACCCAGTACTTC.

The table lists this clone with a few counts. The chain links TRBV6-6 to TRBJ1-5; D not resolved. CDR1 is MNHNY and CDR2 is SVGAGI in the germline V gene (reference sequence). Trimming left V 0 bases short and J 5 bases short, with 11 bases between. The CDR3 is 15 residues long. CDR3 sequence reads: CASSYSGRVDQPQHF. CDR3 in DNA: TGTGCCAGCAGTTACTCAGGGAGGGTCGATCAGCCCCAGCATTTT.

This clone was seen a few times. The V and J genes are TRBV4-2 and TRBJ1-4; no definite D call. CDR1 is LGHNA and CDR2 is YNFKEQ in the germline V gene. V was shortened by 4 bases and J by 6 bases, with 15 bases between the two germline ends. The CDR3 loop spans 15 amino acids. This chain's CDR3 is CASSPTREYYEKLFF. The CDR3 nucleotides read TGTGCCAGCAGCCCAACGAGAGAGTACTATGAAAAACTGTTTTTT.